Below, 2 T cell receptor beta chains from the same sample are listed, as sequenced in a study of neurological immune-mediated disorders. TCRdb re-called the 5' RACE reads with MiXCR, one entry per CDR3 protein. The sample includes 25,000 to 35,000 distinct CDR3 sequences, around 15% of them seen just once. The sequencing input was PBMCs. The source is a man between 65 and 80 years old in good health.

This clonotype counts as medium-sized. CDR3 amino acids: CSARFLGGGSYEQYF. DNA for the CDR3: TGCAGTGCCAGGTTCCTCGGCGGGGGCTCCTACGAGCAGTACTTC. V gene TRBV20-1 combines with J gene TRBJ2-7; the match to TRBD2 covers 7 bases. Losses at the gene ends were 6 bases for V and 0 bases for J; bases not matched to a gene: 11. There are 15 residues in the CDR3. Germline V gene lookup returns CDR1 DFQATT and CDR2 SNEGSKA (reference sequence).

Ten or more counts support this clonotype. The V call is TRBV7-2, the J call TRBJ1-5; D not certain. Germline V gene sequence: CDR1 SGHTA, CDR2 FQGNSA. The germline V and J ends were trimmed by 5 bases and 0 bases, with 8 bases remaining between them. This CDR3 has 14 amino acids. CDR3 protein: CASSPGNSNQPQHF. CDR3 DNA: TGTGCCAGCAGCCCCGGGAATAGCAATCAGCCCCAGCATTTT.